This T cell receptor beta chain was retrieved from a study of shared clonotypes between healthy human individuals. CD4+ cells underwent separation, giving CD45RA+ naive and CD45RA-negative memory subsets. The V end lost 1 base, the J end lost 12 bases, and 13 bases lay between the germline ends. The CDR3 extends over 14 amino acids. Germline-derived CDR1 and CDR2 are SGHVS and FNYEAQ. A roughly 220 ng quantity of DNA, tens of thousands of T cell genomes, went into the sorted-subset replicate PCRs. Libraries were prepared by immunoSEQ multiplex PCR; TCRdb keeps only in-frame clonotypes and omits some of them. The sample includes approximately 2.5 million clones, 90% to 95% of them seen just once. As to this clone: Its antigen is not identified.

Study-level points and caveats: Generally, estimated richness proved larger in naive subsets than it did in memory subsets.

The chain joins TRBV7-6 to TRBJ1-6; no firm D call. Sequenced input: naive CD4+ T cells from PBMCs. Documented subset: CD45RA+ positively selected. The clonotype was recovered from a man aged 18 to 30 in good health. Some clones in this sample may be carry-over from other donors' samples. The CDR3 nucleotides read TGTGCCAGCAGCTTAGGGGCGGGCCGCAAACCCCTCCACTTT. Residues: CASSLGAGRKPLHF.